A selection of T cell receptor beta chains follows, all from one sample in a study of cytomegalovirus exposure and HLA in healthy donors. The repertoire was sequenced with immunoSEQ multiplex PCR; TCRdb's copy has only in-frame clones and lacks some. The sample has 150,000 to 200,000 clones; 65% to 85% are singletons. Sample: PBMCs. The receptors stem from a girl aged 10 to 17 in good health and CMV-seropositive. The CDR3 runs from the conserved cysteine through the conserved F or W. Fields, in order: V gene, CDR3 protein.

>TRBV11-2
CASSLFNNEQFF
>TRBV7-3
CASMKKGLADTDTQYF
>TRBV29-1
CSVDALAGLTDTQYF
>TRBV29-1
CSVKTATYEQYF
>TRBV6-5
CASSYSGAGYQETQYF
>TRBV18
CASSPDRGGNQPQHF
>TRBV4-1
CASSQALVLGANVLTF
>TRBV7-9
CASSPPGLAANEQFF
>TRBV19
CASSVKGTSTYEQYF
>TRBV27
CASSFGRSYEQYF
>TRBV6-1
CASSPQGTGGIEAFF
>TRBV4-1
CASSSLRGGTDTQYF
>TRBV11-1
CASSLRDRTYGYTF
>TRBV7-9
CASRPLSSLRGYTF
>TRBV5-1
CASSPTSGPRNEQFF
>TRBV6-5
CASSYRGGSSYNEQFF
>TRBV11-3
CASSVRTGIEQYF
>TRBV11-2
CASSFRTNSRSQYF